This T cell receptor (beta chain) was sequenced in a study of beta chain features in type 1 diabetes. Study summary: No patient-donor differences in age, gender, total cells or subset yield.

The isolated RNA, all of it, was reverse transcribed, so expressed TCRB transcripts were what got sequenced. Data came from immunoSEQ multiplex PCR; TCRdb stores just in-frame clones and leaves some out. The sample carries around 250,000 clones, 13% to 15% recorded once. Staining for CD45RO/CCR7/CD25/CD127/CD95/CD27 allowed sorting of CD4+ naive, central memory, regulatory and stem cell-like memory cells. The ends were cut back, 2 bases at V and 0 bases at J, with 9 bases in the middle. Germline V gives CDR1 SGHRS, CDR2 YFSETQ. The CDR3 covers 15 residues. The chain is built from TRBV5-1 and TRBJ1-5; no reliable D call. This sequence was found in a woman aged 40 to 50 in good health. The sample was naive CD4+ T cells from blood. CDR3 in DNA: TGCGCCAGCAGCTTTCAGATATATAGCAATCAGCCCCAGCATTTT. Translation: CASSFQIYSNQPQHF. The complete variable domain, with remaining parts taken from reference TRBV5-1 and TRBJ1-5, reads KAGVTQTPRYLIKTRGQQVTLSCSPISGHRSVSWYQQTPGQGLQFLFEYFSETQRNKGNFPGRFSGRQFSNSRSEMNVSTLELGDSALYLCASSFQIYSNQPQHFGDGTRLSIL.